The sequence of this T cell receptor beta chain was determined in a study of blood T cells in healthy people across ages. The V end was cut by 3 bases, the J end by 5 bases, with 8 bases between. Germline V CDR1 and CDR2: SGHTA, FQGNSA. The CDR3 runs 13 residues. A sample-barcoded 5' primer and a J-beta primer mix were used in a second PCR of roughly 7 to 11 cycles. TCRdb called the 5' RACE reads again in MiXCR, with one record for every CDR3 protein. The sample includes around 800,000 distinct CDR3 sequences, roughly 44% seen only once; the top ten take roughly 19%. Sequencing used blood. J is TRBJ1-5 and V is TRBV7-2, with D unresolved. This receptor was obtained from a man aged 55 to 70 in good health. The CDR3 DNA reads TGTGCCAGCAGCTTCGGACGGTATCAGCCCCAGCATTTT. Translating it yields CASSFGRYQPQHF.